These 14 T cell receptor beta chains came from one sample sequenced in a study of blood T cell repertoires in COVID-19. Profiling relied on immunoSEQ multiplex PCR, and the TCRdb table lists in-frame clones only, not all of them. The sample carries about 160,000 clones, approximately 90% recorded once. Sequencing was performed on peripheral blood. These TCRs come from a man in his late teens or twenties with acute or convalescent COVID-19.

V and J are TRBV19 and TRBJ2-2; no clear D. The germline V gene encodes CDR1 LNHDA and CDR2 SQIVND (reference sequence). The germline V and J ends were trimmed by 3 bases and 4 bases, with 6 bases remaining between them. The CDR3 is 13 amino acids. The CDR3 region has the DNA TGTGCCAGTAGTATTGACATCACCGGGGAGCTGTTTTTT. Its protein is CASSIDITGELFF. The full variable domain, rest sourced from reference TRBV19 and TRBJ2-2, is DGGITQSPKYLFRKEGQNVTLSCEQNLNHDAMYWYRQDPGQGLRLIYYSQIVNDFQKGDIAEGYSVSREKKESFPLTVTSAQKNPTAFYLCASSIDITGELFFGEGSRLTVL.

This clone appeared once. This chain joins TRBV30 and TRBJ1-5, with D unresolved. The V and J ends lost 1 base and 3 bases respectively, with 13 bases between them. The CDR3 is 15 residues long. The V gene's germline CDR1 is GTSNPN and CDR2 SVGIG (reference sequence). As DNA, the CDR3 is TGTGCCTGGAGTGATGCGAACTTACTCAATCAGCCCCAGCATTTT. It yields the protein CAWSDANLLNQPQHF.

The rearrangement joins TRBV27 to TRBJ1-5; TRBD1 matches at 7 bases. J lost 1 base, V lost 6 bases, and 3 bases had no gene match. The germline gives CDR1 MNHEY, CDR2 SMNVEV (reference sequence). This CDR3 region has 14 residues. The CDR3 sequence: CASRPGQSNQPQHF. The CDR3, as DNA: TGTGCCAGCAGGCCGGGACAGAGCAATCAGCCCCAGCATTTT.

This chain uses TRBV11-2 with TRBJ2-7; TRBD2 matches at 10 bases. J lost 5 bases, V lost 5 bases, and 9 bases had no gene match. Germline values: CDR1 SGHAT, CDR2 FQNNGV. This CDR3 spans 15 amino acids. The chain's CDR3 is CASSVAGGGYNEQYF. CDR3 nucleotides: TGTGCCAGCAGCGTAGCGGGGGGCGGATACAACGAGCAGTACTTC.

This chain connects TRBV12-3 or TRBV12-4 to TRBJ1-2; 9 positions agree with TRBD1. The CDR3 has 13 residues. V gave up 5 bases and J gave up 6 bases; unmatched junction bases: 4. CDR3 loop: CASSDRGKDGYTF. The CDR3 DNA sequence: TGTGCCAGCAGTGACAGGGGGAAGGATGGCTACACCTTC.

The rearrangement links TRBV3-1 (or the pseudogene TRBV3-2) to TRBJ1-1; D is unclear. V dropped 0 bases and J dropped 7 bases, with 3 bases sitting between them. CDR3 size: 11 residues. The V gene's germline CDR1 is LGHDT and CDR2 YNNKEL (reference sequence). As DNA, the CDR3 is TGTGCCAGCAGCCAAGACGGTGAAGCTTTCTTT. This encodes CASSQDGEAFF.

The rearrangement uses TRBV24-1 and TRBJ2-4; 7 bases map to TRBD2. The trim removed 4 bases at V and 5 bases at J, leaving 10 bases unmatched. This CDR3 spans 16 amino acids. Germline V gives CDR1 KGHDR, CDR2 SFDVKD. This chain's CDR3 is CATSEGRSLAENIQYF. The CDR3 nucleotides read TGTGCCACCAGTGAGGGCCGTTCCCTAGCGGAAAACATTCAGTACTTC.

The chain is built from TRBV7-2 and TRBJ2-5; 10 bases agree with TRBD1. Germline values: CDR1 SGHTA, CDR2 FQGNSA. The CDR3 has 14 amino acids. J lost 4 bases, V lost 4 bases, and 3 bases had no gene match. As DNA, the CDR3 is TGTGCCAGCAGCTCGGGACAGGGGCGAGAGACCCAGTACTTC. Translating it yields CASSSGQGRETQYF.

This clone was seen a single time. V and J are TRBV15 and TRBJ1-2; D may be TRBD1 (6 bases). The CDR3 is 15 residues long. Trimming cost V 0 bases and J 5 bases, with 13 bases left between them. Germline CDR1 is LNHNV and CDR2 is YYDKDF (reference sequence). The CDR3 DNA is TGTGCCACCAGCAGAGATGGGGGCATTGGGTATGGCTACACCTTC. This codes for CATSRDGGIGYGYTF.

This clone occurred once. V and J are TRBV6-2 or TRBV6-3 and TRBJ1-1, with D uncertain. Germline CDR1 MNHEY, CDR2 SVGEGT. V was pared by 2 bases and J by 6 bases, with 16 bases between. The CDR3 loop spans 15 amino acids. This chain's CDR3 is CASSYPQIGRAEAFF. In DNA form, the CDR3 reads TGTGCCAGCAGTTACCCGCAAATTGGGAGGGCTGAAGCTTTCTTT.

J is TRBJ2-5 and V is TRBV24-1; 12 nucleotides align to TRBD2. Unmatched junction bases numbered 10, after V lost 7 bases and J lost 5 bases. CDR1 and CDR2 from the germline V gene are KGHDR and SFDVKD. This CDR3 contains 16 residues. The chain's CDR3 is CATSRGLAGLWETQYF. DNA of the CDR3: TGTGCCACCAGCAGAGGACTAGCGGGATTATGGGAGACCCAGTACTTC.

Only a few counts were recorded for this clone. The chain uses TRBV3-1 (or the pseudogene TRBV3-2) and TRBJ1-1; 10 bases fit TRBD1. This CDR3 is 18 amino acids long. Germline V gene sequence: CDR1 LGHDT, CDR2 YNNKEL (reference sequence). After removal of 0 bases from V and 0 bases from J, the junction contained 7 bases not matched to a gene. The CDR3 here is CASSQELGTGVLNTEAFF. The CDR3 DNA reads as TGTGCCAGCAGCCAAGAGCTCGGGACAGGGGTGCTGAACACTGAAGCTTTCTTT.

The rearrangement joins TRBV27 to TRBJ1-6, with 9 bases fitting TRBD1. There are 15 residues in the CDR3. Germline lookup yields CDR1 MNHEY and CDR2 SMNVEV (reference sequence). Losses at the gene ends were 3 bases for V and 9 bases for J; bases not matched to a gene: 6. The CDR3 DNA reads TGTGCCAGCAGTTTTAAGACAGGGGGAGCTTCACCCCTCCACTTT. This translates into CASSFKTGGASPLHF.

The chain couples TRBV19 to TRBJ1-5, with a weak D call TRBD1 (6 bases). The CDR3 length is 15 residues. CDR1 LNHDA and CDR2 SQIVND come from the germline V gene (reference sequence). Trimming took off 7 bases at V and 5 bases at J, with 18 bases between the two ends. As DNA, the CDR3 is TGTGCCAGTACCTCGGGACAAGTATACTATCAGCCCCAGCATTTT. Encoded protein: CASTSGQVYYQPQHF.